The clone carrying this T cell receptor beta chain was recorded a few times. Its antigen is undetermined. Other DNA sequences in this specimen translate into the identical CDR3. In the original processing: From ImmunoSEQ came sequences covering only the junction and carrying no quality scores, so filtering differed. TCRdb's copy holds only in-frame clones and misses some; the assay was immunoSEQ multiplex PCR. Clonal size and the V and J genes are those of that table, whereas D and trimming came from the DNA. Of roughly 2.6 million clones in the sample, roughly 92% were seen once. Healthy HIV-negative adults with no recent acute infections or vaccinations were recruited as donors. This sample is drawn from a study of shared clonotypes between healthy human individuals. Study at large: Ranging from 18 to 49 in age, donors were two women and three men. Findings of the study overall: At large depth, rarefaction still showed sorted-subset sequencing to be incomplete.

The CDR3 extends over 13 amino acids. The V and J ends lost 0 bases and 0 bases respectively, with 3 bases between them. The germline V gene has CDR1 SGDLS and CDR2 YYNGEE. The sample was naive CD4+ T cells sorted from blood. Documented subset: CD45RA+ positively selected. The chain couples TRBV9 to TRBJ1-1, with D uncertain. This sequence originates from a man between 18 and 29 years old in good health. The CDR3 DNA reads TGTGCCAGCAGCGTAGGAATGAACACTGAAGCTTTCTTT. As protein: CASSVGMNTEAFF.